This T cell receptor beta chain originates from a study of human T cells and chemical hapten exposure. V was cut by 4 bases and J by 6 bases, with 16 bases left in between. The CDR3 spans 16 residues. Germline CDR1 and CDR2: LGHDT and YNNKEL (reference sequence). Each CDR3 protein gets one entry after TCRdb re-called the RACE reads with MiXCR. The table shows roughly 120,000 distinct CDR3 sequences, with roughly 13% occurring only once. In its sample, this clonotype was seen many times. Time point here: pre-sensitization, week 0. Treatment: therapeutic diphenylcyclopropenone sensitization with weekly scalp DPC.

This specimen consisted of whole blood, obtained in connection with sensitization to the hapten diphenylcyclopropenone (DPC). The origin of this receptor is a woman in her late teens or twenties with alopecia areata. Some clones in this sample may be carry-over from other donors' samples. This chain uses TRBV3-1 with TRBJ1-6; D unresolved. The CDR3 DNA follows: TGTGCCAGCAGCCGCCTGGGAGCGGAGATTAATTCACCCCTCCACTTT. Protein product: CASSRLGAEINSPLHF. The full variable domain, rest sourced from reference TRBV3-1 and TRBJ1-6, is DTAVSQTPKYLVTQMGNDKSIKCEQNLGHDTMYWYKQDSKKFLKIMFSYNNKELIINETVPNRFSPKSPDKAHLNLHINSLELGDSAVYFCASSRLGAEINSPLHFGNGTRLTVT.